This note documents a single T cell receptor beta chain sequence. V was pared by 2 bases and J by 9 bases, with 9 bases of the junction left unmatched. This CDR3 spans 15 amino acids. The germline gives CDR1 SGHNT, CDR2 YYREEE (reference sequence). This specimen belongs to a study of blood T cell repertoires in COVID-19. Study context: The samples span acute and convalescent COVID-19 from the United States, Italy and Spain. From T cells, B-cell-depleted T cells, or PBMCs came the material, which was cDNA or gDNA.

Under the authors' procedure: Estimates of nucleated cell counts were drawn from the amplification of reference gene primers. TCRdb keeps only in-frame clones here, not all; method: immunoSEQ multiplex PCR. V and J calls and clone size are those listed in that table; D and trimming were worked out from the DNA. The sample includes some 89,000 clones, approximately 84% of them seen just once. The TCR comes from a man in his sixties with acute or convalescent COVID-19. Sequenced material: peripheral blood. The chain has TRBV5-4 and TRBJ2-2; 8 bases fit TRBD1. CDR3 coding DNA: TGTGCCAGCAGCTTAACAGGGGGGAAGAACCGGGAGCTGTTTTTT. This sequence encodes CASSLTGGKNRELFF.